These 22 T cell receptor beta chains originate from one sample sequenced in a study of blood T cell repertoires in COVID-19. Assay used: immunoSEQ multiplex PCR; TCRdb lists only in-frame clones, some missing. The sample consists of some 220,000 clones, approximately 80% of them appearing once. The sequencing sample was made of peripheral blood. The receptors here all came from a woman aged 55 to 70 with active or convalescent COVID-19.

This chain connects TRBV5-1 to TRBJ2-3; 7 bases agree with TRBD2. The length of the CDR3 is 16 residues. V lost 4 bases to trimming and J lost 2 bases; unmatched junction nucleotides: 10. Germline lookup yields CDR1 SGHRS and CDR2 YFSETQ. The CDR3 spells CASSRRLAGNTDTQYF. CDR3 nucleotide sequence: TGCGCCAGCAGCCGGAGACTAGCCGGGAACACAGATACGCAGTATTTT.

The CDR3 spells CATSDPGTGGSEQYF. The CDR3 DNA follows: TGTGCCACCAGTGATCCCGGGACAGGGGGCTCCGAGCAGTACTTC. The rearrangement uses TRBV24-1 and TRBJ2-7, with 12 positions matching TRBD1. The J segment lost 6 bases and the V segment lost 3 bases, leaving 5 bases of the junction unmatched. Germline V gene lookup returns CDR1 KGHDR and CDR2 SFDVKD. This CDR3 comprises 15 residues.

This rearrangement joins TRBV19 to TRBJ1-2; a possible D gene is TRBD1 (5 bases). The germline V and J ends were trimmed by 3 bases and 6 bases, with 17 bases remaining between them. This CDR3 is built from 15 residues. The V gene's germline CDR1 is LNHDA and CDR2 SQIVND (reference sequence). The CDR3 here is CASSISREGRNGYTF. The CDR3 region has the DNA TGTGCCAGTAGTATCAGCAGGGAAGGTCGGAATGGCTACACCTTC.

This clone was seen once. The chain combines TRBV5-1 with TRBJ2-5; 8 bases agree with TRBD1. The germline V gene encodes CDR1 SGHRS and CDR2 YFSETQ. V was pared by 0 bases and J by 7 bases, with 8 bases of the junction left unmatched. The CDR3 has 15 amino acids. This chain's CDR3 is CASSLGDRGMVTQYF. The CDR3 DNA reads TGCGCCAGCAGCTTGGGAGACAGGGGAATGGTGACCCAGTACTTC.

V and J are TRBV2 and TRBJ2-2; TRBD2 agrees at 15 bases. This CDR3 has 16 residues. Germline V gene lookup returns CDR1 SNHLY and CDR2 FYNNEI. Unmatched junction bases numbered 3, after V lost 5 bases and J lost 5 bases. The CDR3 DNA follows: TGTGCCAGCAGTCTCGGACTAGCGGGGGGGACCGGGGAGCTGTTTTTT. It specifies CASSLGLAGGTGELFF.

This clone was seen more than once but under ten times. The gene calls are TRBV2 and TRBJ1-1; 7 bases fit TRBD1. The CDR3 covers 13 residues. In germline, CDR1 is SNHLY, CDR2 FYNNEI. The trim removed 8 bases at V and 1 base at J, leaving 4 bases unmatched. CDR3 sequence: CASRTGQNTEAFF. CDR3 DNA sequence: TGTGCCAGCCGGACAGGACAGAACACTGAAGCTTTCTTT.

The table lists this clone with a count of one. The chain recombines TRBV5-1 with TRBJ2-7, with a weak D call TRBD2 (6 bases). This CDR3 region has 15 residues. With 0 bases removed from V and 3 bases from J, the gap between germline ends came to 13 bases. Germline CDR1 and CDR2: SGHRS and YFSETQ. The CDR3 spells CASSLAPGEGYEQYF. Here the CDR3 DNA reads TGCGCCAGCAGCTTGGCCCCGGGAGAAGGCTACGAGCAGTACTTC.

The V gene is TRBV7-6, the J gene TRBJ2-5; TRBD2 matches at 11 bases. Germline loops: CDR1 SGHVS, CDR2 FNYEAQ. CDR3 length equals 17 residues. The ends lost 1 base at V and 1 base at J; junction bases unmatched: 5. DNA of the CDR3: TGTGCCAGCAGCTTAGATGGTCTAGCGGGGGGCCAAGAGACCCAGTACTTC. It is translated as CASSLDGLAGGQETQYF.

The V gene is TRBV7-6, the J gene TRBJ1-6, with 10 bases that match TRBD1. V trimming: 2 bases; J trimming: 7 bases; junction bases outside the gene matches: 5. The V gene's germline CDR1 is SGHVS and CDR2 FNYEAQ. This CDR3 is built from 16 residues. CDR3 bases: TGTGCCAGCAGCTTACAGTCGGGACAGGGGAATTCACCCCTCCACTTT. This encodes CASSLQSGQGNSPLHF.

This sequence joins TRBV25-1 and TRBJ1-2, with no clear D. The germline gives CDR1 MGHDK, CDR2 SYGVNS. The CDR3 is 15 amino acids. V was clipped by 3 bases and J by 1 base, with 12 bases between them. CDR3 nucleotide sequence: TGTGCCAGCAGTGACAACCGAAACAATAACTATGGCTACACCTTC. It translates to CASSDNRNNNYGYTF.

This clone was seen only once. V is TRBV30 and J is TRBJ2-7; D is unclear. Germline CDR1 reads GTSNPN; CDR2 reads SVGIG (reference sequence). CDR3 length: 12 amino acids. V gave up 4 bases and J gave up 0 bases, with 7 bases separating them. The CDR3 region is CAWTIDSYEQYF. In nucleotides, the CDR3 is TGTGCCTGGACAATAGACTCCTACGAGCAGTACTTC. The whole variable domain, remainder taken from reference TRBV30 and TRBJ2-7, is SQTIHQWPATLVQPVGSPLSLECTVEGTSNPNLYWYRQAAGRGLQLLFYSVGIGQISSEVPQNLSASRPQDRQFILSSKKLLLSDSGFYLCAWTIDSYEQYFGPGTRLTVT.

The chain is built from TRBV7-3 and TRBJ1-1; 8 bases line up with TRBD1. J lost 5 bases, V lost 8 bases, and 7 bases had no gene match. This CDR3 has 13 amino acids. CDR1 is SGHTA, CDR2 FQGTGA, per germline. The CDR3 loop is CASGVDRATEAFF. CDR3 sequence (DNA): TGTGCCAGCGGAGTGGACAGGGCAACTGAAGCTTTCTTT.

V and J are TRBV2 and TRBJ1-2, with D unresolved. CDR1 is SNHLY, CDR2 FYNNEI, per germline. Between the trimmed V and J ends, which lost 3 bases and 2 bases, there was a span of 16 bases. The CDR3 spans 16 residues. The CDR3, as DNA: TGTGCCAGCAGTGATCGGGGAGGGATGGGGAACTATGGCTACACCTTC. As protein: CASSDRGGMGNYGYTF.

The gene calls are TRBV6-5 and TRBJ2-5; D may be TRBD2 (6 bases). The length of the CDR3 is 15 residues. The V and J ends lost 0 bases and 2 bases respectively, with 10 bases between them. Germline lookup yields CDR1 MNHEY and CDR2 SVGAGI. CDR3 sequence (DNA): TGTGCCAGCAGTTACTCGACTCGGGGGCAAGAGACCCAGTACTTC. It encodes CASSYSTRGQETQYF.

The V gene is TRBV2, the J gene TRBJ2-5; maybe TRBD2 (6 bases). The CDR3 contains 14 residues. The V gene's germline CDR1 is SNHLY and CDR2 FYNNEI. Trimming shortened V by 1 base and J by 9 bases, and 15 bases separated the two germline ends. CDR3 residues: CASSEDRPTGAQYF. CDR3 bases: TGTGCCAGCAGTGAAGACAGGCCGACGGGGGCCCAGTACTTC.

The chain recombines TRBV7-9 with TRBJ1-4; 9 bases fit TRBD1. The CDR3 totals 14 residues. V gave up 4 bases and J gave up 5 bases; unmatched junction bases: 2. CDR1 is SEHNR, CDR2 FQNEAQ, per germline (reference sequence). CDR3 region: CASSYRGLNEKLFF. CDR3 DNA sequence: TGTGCCAGCAGCTACAGGGGGCTGAATGAAAAACTGTTTTTT.

This chain uses TRBV15 with TRBJ2-6; D is perhaps TRBD1 (5 bases). Trimming removed 3 bases from V and 5 bases from J, with 14 bases in between. The CDR3 runs to 16 residues. Germline V gives CDR1 LNHNV, CDR2 YYDKDF (reference sequence). The DNA of the CDR3 is TGTGCCACCAGCAGCGACTGGACACGGCGGGCCAACGTCCTGACTTTC. Its protein product is CATSSDWTRRANVLTF.

This chain uses TRBV15 with TRBJ2-3; perhaps TRBD1 as D (5 bases). V lost 0 bases and J lost 2, with 12 bases in between. This CDR3 has 16 amino acids. The germline V gene has CDR1 LNHNV and CDR2 YYDKDF (reference sequence). In DNA, the CDR3 is TGTGCCACCAGCAGAGATCTGGGGCACTACACAGATACGCAGTATTTT. Protein product: CATSRDLGHYTDTQYF.

The chain uses TRBV3-1 (or the pseudogene TRBV3-2) and TRBJ1-2, with D possibly TRBD1 on 5 matching bases. CDR1 LGHDT and CDR2 YNNKEL come from the germline V gene (reference sequence). V lost 4 bases and J lost 5, with 14 bases in between. CDR3 length: 14 amino acids. The CDR3 region has the DNA TGTGCCAGCAGCCTAGGAGGAGGGGCTTATGGCTACACCTTC. Translated: CASSLGGGAYGYTF.

The chain joins TRBV5-6 to TRBJ1-2; 10 bases are shared with TRBD1. Germline V gene data show CDR1 as SGHDT and CDR2 as YYEEEE. The V gene end was trimmed by 4 bases and the J gene end by 4 bases; junction bases not matched to a gene: 7. The CDR3 has 15 residues. As DNA, the CDR3 is TGTGCCAGCAGCCAAGGACAGGGGGGATTCTATGGCTACACCTTC. The encoded protein is CASSQGQGGFYGYTF.

V gene TRBV7-8 combines with J gene TRBJ2-3; D is possibly TRBD1 (5 bases). Trimming shortened V by 0 bases and J by 0 bases, and 13 bases separated the two germline ends. Germline V gene sequence: CDR1 SGHVS, CDR2 FQNEAQ. The CDR3 is 17 residues long. CDR3 sequence (DNA): TGTGCCAGCAGCTTAGCGTGGGGCGCCGCTAGCACAGATACGCAGTATTTT. Residues: CASSLAWGAASTDTQYF.

The V and J genes are TRBV5-4 and TRBJ2-6; D is unresolved. The CDR3 is made up of 14 amino acids. Germline CDR1 SGHNT, CDR2 YYREEE (reference sequence). Trimming stripped 2 bases from V and 0 bases from J, with 3 bases between. This chain's CDR3 is CASSLYSGANVLTF. CDR3 bases: TGTGCCAGCAGCTTATACTCTGGGGCCAACGTCCTGACTTTC.